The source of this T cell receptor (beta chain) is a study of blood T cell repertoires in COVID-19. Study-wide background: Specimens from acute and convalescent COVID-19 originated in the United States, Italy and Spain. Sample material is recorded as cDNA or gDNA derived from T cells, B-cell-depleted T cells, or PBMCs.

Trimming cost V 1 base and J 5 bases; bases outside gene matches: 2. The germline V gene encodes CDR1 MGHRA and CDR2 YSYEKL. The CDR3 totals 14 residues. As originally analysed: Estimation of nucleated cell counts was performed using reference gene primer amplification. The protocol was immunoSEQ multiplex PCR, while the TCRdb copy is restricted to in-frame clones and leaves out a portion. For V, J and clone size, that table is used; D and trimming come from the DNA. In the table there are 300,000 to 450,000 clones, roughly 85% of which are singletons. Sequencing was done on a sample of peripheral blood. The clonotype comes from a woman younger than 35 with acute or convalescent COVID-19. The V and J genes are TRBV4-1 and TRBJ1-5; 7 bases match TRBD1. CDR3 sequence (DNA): TGCGCCAGCAGCCAAGGACAGGGAGATCAGCCCCAGCATTTT. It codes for CASSQGQGDQPQHF.